The present entry profiles one T cell receptor beta chain with its context. The data belong to a study of T cells in Graves' hyperthyroidism and ophthalmopathy. At the level of the study: Prior to any treatment, at the point of initial diagnosis, peripheral blood was collected.

Germline trimming cut 7 bases from V and 8 bases from J; bases unmatched to any gene: 11. Germline V lookup: CDR1 SGHRS, CDR2 YFSETQ. There are 15 residues in the CDR3. The source material, RNA transcripts, was used to amplify TCR beta CDR3 regions. When the TCR CDR3 underwent first-round RT-PCR, the HTBI primer set was used. From the multiplex PCR reads, TCRdb called clonotypes with MiXCR, one entry per CDR3 protein. This sample yields approximately 620,000 distinct CDR3 sequences, of which approximately 15% are seen a single time; around 3.3% belongs to the top ten. Sequenced: blood. This sequence was found in a woman aged 40-49 years with Graves' ophthalmopathy. The chain uses TRBV5-1 and TRBJ1-4, with 10 bases that match TRBD1. This chain's CDR3 is CASRLGGQGKEKLFF. The DNA for the CDR3 is TGCGCCAGCCGACTTGGGGGACAGGGGAAGGAAAAACTGTTTTTT.